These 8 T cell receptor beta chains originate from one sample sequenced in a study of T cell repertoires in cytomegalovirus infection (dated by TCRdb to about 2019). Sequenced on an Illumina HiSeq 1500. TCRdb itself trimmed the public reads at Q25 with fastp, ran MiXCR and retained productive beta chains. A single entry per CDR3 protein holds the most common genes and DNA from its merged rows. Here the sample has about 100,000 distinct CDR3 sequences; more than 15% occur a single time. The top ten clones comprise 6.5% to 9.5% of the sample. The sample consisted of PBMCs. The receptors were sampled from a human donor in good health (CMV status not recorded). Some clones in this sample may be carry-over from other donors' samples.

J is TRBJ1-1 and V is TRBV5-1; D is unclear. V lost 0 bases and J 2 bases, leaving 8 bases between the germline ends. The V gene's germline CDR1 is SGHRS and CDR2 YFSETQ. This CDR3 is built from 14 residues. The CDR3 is CASSLEYPNTEAFF. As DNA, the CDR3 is TGCGCCAGCAGCTTGGAATATCCAAACACTGAAGCTTTCTTT. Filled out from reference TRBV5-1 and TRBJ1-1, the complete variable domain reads KAGVTQTPRYLIKTRGQQVTLSCSPISGHRSVSWYQQTPGQGLQFLFEYFSETQRNKGNFPGRFSGRQFSNSRSEMNVSTLELGDSALYLCASSLEYPNTEAFFGQGTRLTVV.

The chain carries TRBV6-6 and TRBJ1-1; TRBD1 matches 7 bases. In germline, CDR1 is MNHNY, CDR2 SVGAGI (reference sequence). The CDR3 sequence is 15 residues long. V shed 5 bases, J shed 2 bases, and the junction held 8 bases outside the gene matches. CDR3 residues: CASSTPGQKNTEAFF. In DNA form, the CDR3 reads TGTGCCAGCAGTACTCCGGGACAGAAAAACACTGAAGCTTTCTTT.

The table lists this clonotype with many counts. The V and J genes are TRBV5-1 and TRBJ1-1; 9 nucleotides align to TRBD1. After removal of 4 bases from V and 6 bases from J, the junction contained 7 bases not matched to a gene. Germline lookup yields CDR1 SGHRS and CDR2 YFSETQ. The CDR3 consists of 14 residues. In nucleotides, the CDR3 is TGCGCCAGCAGCCTGGGACAGGGCCCGGCTGAAGCTTTCTTT. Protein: CASSLGQGPAEAFF.

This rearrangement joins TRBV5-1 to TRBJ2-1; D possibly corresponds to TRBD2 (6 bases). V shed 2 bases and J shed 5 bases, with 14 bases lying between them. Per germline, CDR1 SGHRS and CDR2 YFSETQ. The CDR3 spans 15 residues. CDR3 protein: CASSFVGLENNEQFF. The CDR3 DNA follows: TGCGCCAGCAGCTTCGTGGGACTGGAAAACAATGAGCAGTTCTTC.

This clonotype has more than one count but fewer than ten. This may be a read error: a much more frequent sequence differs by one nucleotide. Here the CDR3 DNA reads TGTGCCAGCAGCTTAGGGGGGCCAGAGACCCAGTACTTC. Translation gives CASSLGGPETQYF. J is TRBJ2-5 and V is TRBV11-2; TRBD1 might be the D (6 bases). The V end lost 1 base, the J end lost 4 bases, and 7 bases lay between the germline ends. Germline lookup yields CDR1 SGHAT and CDR2 FQNNGV. This CDR3 has 13 amino acids.

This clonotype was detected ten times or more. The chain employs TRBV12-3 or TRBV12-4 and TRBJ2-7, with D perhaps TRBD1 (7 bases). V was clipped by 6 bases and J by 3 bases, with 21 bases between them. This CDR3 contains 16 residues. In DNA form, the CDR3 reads TGTGCCAGCAGGCGCGCCGGGGGACAGTCGATCTACGAGCAGTACTTC. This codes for CASRRAGGQSIYEQYF.

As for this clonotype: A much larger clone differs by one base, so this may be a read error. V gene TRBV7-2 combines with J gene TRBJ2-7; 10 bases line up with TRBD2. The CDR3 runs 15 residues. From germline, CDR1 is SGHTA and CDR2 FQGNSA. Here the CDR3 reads CASAPGSGGVYAQYF. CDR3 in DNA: TGTGCCAGCGCCCCAGGGAGCGGGGGGGTCTACGCGCAGTACTTC.

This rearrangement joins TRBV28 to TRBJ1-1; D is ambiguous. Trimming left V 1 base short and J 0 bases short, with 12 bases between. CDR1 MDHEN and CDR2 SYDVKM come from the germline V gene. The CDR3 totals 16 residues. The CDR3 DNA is TGTGCCAGCAGTTTATCGTCTCCGGTCATGAACACTGAAGCTTTCTTT. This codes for CASSLSSPVMNTEAFF.